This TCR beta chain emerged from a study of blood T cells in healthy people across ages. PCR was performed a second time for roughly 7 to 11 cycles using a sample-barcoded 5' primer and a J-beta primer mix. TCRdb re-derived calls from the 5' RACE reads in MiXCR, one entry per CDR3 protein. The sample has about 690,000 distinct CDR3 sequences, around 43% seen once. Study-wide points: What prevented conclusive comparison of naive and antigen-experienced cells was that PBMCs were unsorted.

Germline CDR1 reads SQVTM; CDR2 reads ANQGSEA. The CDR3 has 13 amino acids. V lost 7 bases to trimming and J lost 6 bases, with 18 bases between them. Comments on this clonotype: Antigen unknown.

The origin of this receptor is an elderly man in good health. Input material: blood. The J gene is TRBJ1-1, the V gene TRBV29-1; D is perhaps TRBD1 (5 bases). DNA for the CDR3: TGCAGCGCCCTAGGACCTCCGGGGGCTGAAGCTTTCTTT. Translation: CSALGPPGAEAFF. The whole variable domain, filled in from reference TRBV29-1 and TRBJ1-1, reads SAVISQKPSRDICQRGTSLTIQCQVDSQVTMMFWYRQQPGQSLTLIATANQGSEATYESGFVIDKFPISRPNLTFSTLTVSNMSPEDSSIYLCSALGPPGAEAFFGQGTRLTVV.